This T cell receptor (beta chain) emerged from a study of OX40 agonist ivuxolimab in advanced cancers. CDR1 is KGHSH and CDR2 is LQKENI in the germline V gene. V lost 8 bases to trimming and J lost 4 bases, with 14 bases between them. This CDR3 has 13 residues. Measured with immunoSEQ multiplex PCR; TCRdb has only the in-frame clones, and not every one. Of fewer than 45,000 clones listed, 84% are singletons. This receptor was taken from an adult with an advanced solid tumor such as melanoma, head and neck, liver or kidney cancer. Source: CD4+ or CD8+ T cells sorted from blood, taken in a trial of the OX40 agonist ivuxolimab. The chain has TRBV18 and TRBJ1-1; D perhaps matches TRBD1 (5 bases). The CDR3 coding sequence is TGTGCCAGCGCCCAGGGTATGCGCACTGAAGCTTTCTTT. It is translated as CASAQGMRTEAFF.